This TCR beta chain was identified in a study of blood T cells in healthy people across ages. CDR1 is LGHNA, CDR2 YNFKEQ, per germline. This CDR3 region has 14 residues. General study results and limits: More naive CD4+ cells and higher diversity marked long-lived donors relative to aged donors.

A remark on this clonotype: No antigen is known for it.

Primed by a sample-barcoded 5' primer and a J-beta primer mix, a second PCR proceeded for roughly 6 to 12 cycles. TCRdb redid the calling of the 5' RACE reads with MiXCR, one entry per CDR3 protein. This repertoire shows about 1 million distinct CDR3 sequences, under 55% found once; its top ten account for approximately 17%. Sequencing used blood. The clonotype originates from a woman aged 60-70 years in good health. V gene TRBV4-2 combines with J gene TRBJ2-5; no clear D gene. The closer fit of TRBJ2-7 to the DNA end suggests the J call may be wrong. The CDR3 sequence is CASSQALGTYEQYF. Here the CDR3 DNA reads TGTGCCAGCAGCCAAGCGCTAGGTACCTACGAGCAGTACTTC.